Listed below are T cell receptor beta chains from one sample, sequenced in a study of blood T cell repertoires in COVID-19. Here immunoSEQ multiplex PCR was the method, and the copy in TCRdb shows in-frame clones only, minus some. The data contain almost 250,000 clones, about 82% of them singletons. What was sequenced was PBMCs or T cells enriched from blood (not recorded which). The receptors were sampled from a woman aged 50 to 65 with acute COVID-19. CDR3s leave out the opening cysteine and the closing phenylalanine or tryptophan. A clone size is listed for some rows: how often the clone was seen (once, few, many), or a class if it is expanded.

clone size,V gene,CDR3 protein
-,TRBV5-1,ASSSPSYSGSGTGELF
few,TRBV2,ASSKSNSPLH
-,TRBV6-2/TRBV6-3,ASSYPTGKVEAF
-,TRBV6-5,ASRPGLREGTQY
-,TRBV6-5,ASRQGVMGDEQF
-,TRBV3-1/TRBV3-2,ASRGSGGWGNTQY
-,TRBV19,ASGGGDRSYNEQF
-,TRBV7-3,ASRPGHSAEAF
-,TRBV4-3,ASSYNQGAYEQF
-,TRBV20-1,SAEGDEKLF
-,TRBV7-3,ASSPGGPGPYEQY
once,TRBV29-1,SGRTGTSYEQY
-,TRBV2,ASSANSGNTEAF
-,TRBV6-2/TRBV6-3,ASSDLAGGRTDTQY
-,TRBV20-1,SVNRGDTQY
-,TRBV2,ASSERTGGLTEAF
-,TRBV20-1,SASYNEQF
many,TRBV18,ASSPVDDSGNTIY
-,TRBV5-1,ASSLAETSLQGDTQY
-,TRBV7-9,ASSLGRARGDTEAF
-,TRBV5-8,ASSLGFRGTNSPLH
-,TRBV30,AWRLAGGTYEQY
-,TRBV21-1,ASSKRGPNTGELF
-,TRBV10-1,ASSDRTSGETDTQY
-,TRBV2,ASSERSGGTEAF
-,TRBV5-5,ASSTGTGSYEQY
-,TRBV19,ASSMRGFGNTIY
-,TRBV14,ASSQAGGSNQPQH
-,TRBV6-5,ASSYSGGGAS